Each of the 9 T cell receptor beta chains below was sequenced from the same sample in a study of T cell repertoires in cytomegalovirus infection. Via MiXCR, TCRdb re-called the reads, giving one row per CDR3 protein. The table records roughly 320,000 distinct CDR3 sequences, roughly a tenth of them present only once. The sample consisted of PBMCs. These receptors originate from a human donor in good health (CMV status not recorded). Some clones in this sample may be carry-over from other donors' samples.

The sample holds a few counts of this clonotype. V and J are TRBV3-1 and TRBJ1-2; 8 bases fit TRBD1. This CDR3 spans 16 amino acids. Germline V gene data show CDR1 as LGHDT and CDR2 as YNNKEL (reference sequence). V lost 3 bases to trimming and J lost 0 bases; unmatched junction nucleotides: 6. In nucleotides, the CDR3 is TGTGCCAGCAGCCAGGGGGACAGGACAGCTAACTATGGCTACACCTTC. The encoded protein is CASSQGDRTANYGYTF.

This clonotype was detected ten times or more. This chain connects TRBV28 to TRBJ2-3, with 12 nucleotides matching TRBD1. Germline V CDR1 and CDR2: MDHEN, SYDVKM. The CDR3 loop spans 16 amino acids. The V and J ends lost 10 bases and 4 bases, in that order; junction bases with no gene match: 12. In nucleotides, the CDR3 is TGTGCCACCTCCGGGACAGGGGGCGTTAGCGCAGATACGCAGTATTTT. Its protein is CATSGTGGVSADTQYF.

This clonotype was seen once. The CDR3 loop reads CASSHTGYSGTGVQAFF. The CDR3 DNA sequence: TGTGCCAGCAGCCACACCGGATATTCCGGGACAGGGGTACAAGCTTTCTTT. The chain combines TRBV14 with TRBJ1-1; 10 bases agree with TRBD1. Per the germline V gene, CDR1 is SGHDN and CDR2 is FVKESK. This CDR3 comprises 17 residues. The V and J ends lost 3 bases and 9 bases, in that order; junction bases with no gene match: 16. The full variable domain, with the rest looked up from reference TRBV14 and TRBJ1-1, is EAGVTQFPSHSVIEKGQTVTLRCDPISGHDNLYWYRRVMGKEIKFLLHFVKESKQDESGMPNNRFLAERTGGTYSTLKVQPAELEDSGVYFCASSHTGYSGTGVQAFFGQGTRLTVV.

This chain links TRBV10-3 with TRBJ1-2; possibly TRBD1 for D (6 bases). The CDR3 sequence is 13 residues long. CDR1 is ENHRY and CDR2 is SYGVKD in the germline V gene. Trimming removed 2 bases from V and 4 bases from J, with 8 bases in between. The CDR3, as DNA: TGTGCCATCAGTGAGGGGGGCGGCTATGGCTACACCTTC. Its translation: CAISEGGGYGYTF.

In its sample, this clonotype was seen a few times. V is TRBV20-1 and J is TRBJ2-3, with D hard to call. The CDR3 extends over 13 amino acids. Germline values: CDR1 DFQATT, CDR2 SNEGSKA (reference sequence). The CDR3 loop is CSSPGARKDTQYF. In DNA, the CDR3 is TGCAGCTCCCCAGGAGCGAGGAAGGATACGCAGTATTTT.

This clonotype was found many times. CDR3: CASSPLRNTGELFF. The CDR3 region has the DNA TGTGCCAGCAGTCCCCTGAGGAACACCGGGGAGCTGTTTTTT. The chain carries TRBV7-2 and TRBJ2-2, with D unresolved. The CDR3 consists of 14 residues. Between the trimmed V and J ends, which lost 6 bases and 1 base, there was a span of 9 bases. Germline assignment: CDR1 SGHTA and CDR2 FQGNSA.

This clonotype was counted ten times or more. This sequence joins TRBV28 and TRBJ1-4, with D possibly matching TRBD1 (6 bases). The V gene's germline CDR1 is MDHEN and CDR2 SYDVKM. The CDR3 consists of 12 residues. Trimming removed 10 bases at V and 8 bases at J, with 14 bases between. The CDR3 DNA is TGTGCCACGGCGGGGGCAGCGGAAAAACTGTTTTTT. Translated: CATAGAAEKLFF.

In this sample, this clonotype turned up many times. The CDR3 DNA sequence: TGTGCTAGTGGTTTGGGCCACAGGGGCTACGAGCAGTACTTC. Translation: CASGLGHRGYEQYF. This chain joins TRBV12-5 and TRBJ2-7; 7 bases agree with TRBD1. V shed 1 base, J shed 3 bases, and the junction held 3 bases outside the gene matches. The CDR3 has 14 residues. Germline V gives CDR1 LGHNT, CDR2 FRNRAP.

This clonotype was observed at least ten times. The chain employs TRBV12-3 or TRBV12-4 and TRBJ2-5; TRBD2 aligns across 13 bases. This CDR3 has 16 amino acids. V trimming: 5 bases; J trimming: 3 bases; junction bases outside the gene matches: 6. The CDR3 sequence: CASSRGLAGAKETQYF. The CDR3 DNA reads TGTGCCAGCAGTCGAGGACTAGCGGGGGCCAAAGAGACCCAGTACTTC.